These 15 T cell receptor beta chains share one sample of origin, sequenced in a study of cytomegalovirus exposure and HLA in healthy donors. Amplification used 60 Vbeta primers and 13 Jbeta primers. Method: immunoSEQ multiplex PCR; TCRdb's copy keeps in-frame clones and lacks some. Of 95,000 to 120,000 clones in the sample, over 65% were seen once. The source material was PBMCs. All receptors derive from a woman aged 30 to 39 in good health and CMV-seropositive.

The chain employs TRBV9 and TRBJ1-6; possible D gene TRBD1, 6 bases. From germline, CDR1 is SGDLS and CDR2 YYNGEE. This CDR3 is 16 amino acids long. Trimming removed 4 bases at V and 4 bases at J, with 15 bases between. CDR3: CASSPSGDKYNSPLHF. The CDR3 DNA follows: TGTGCCAGCAGCCCCAGCGGGGACAAGTATAATTCACCCCTCCACTTT.

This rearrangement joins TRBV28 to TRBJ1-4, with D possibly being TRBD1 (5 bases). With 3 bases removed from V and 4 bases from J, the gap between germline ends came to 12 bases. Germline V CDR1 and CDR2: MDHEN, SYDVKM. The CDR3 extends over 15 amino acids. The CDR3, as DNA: TGTGCCAGCAGTTTGCCGACAGTTTTTAATGAAAAACTGTTTTTT. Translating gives CASSLPTVFNEKLFF.

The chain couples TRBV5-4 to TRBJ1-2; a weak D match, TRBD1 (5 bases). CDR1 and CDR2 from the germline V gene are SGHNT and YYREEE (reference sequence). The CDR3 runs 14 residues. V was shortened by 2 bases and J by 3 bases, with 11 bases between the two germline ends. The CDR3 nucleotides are TGTGCCAGCAGCTTAATGCAGGGTGACTATGGCTACACCTTC. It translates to CASSLMQGDYGYTF.

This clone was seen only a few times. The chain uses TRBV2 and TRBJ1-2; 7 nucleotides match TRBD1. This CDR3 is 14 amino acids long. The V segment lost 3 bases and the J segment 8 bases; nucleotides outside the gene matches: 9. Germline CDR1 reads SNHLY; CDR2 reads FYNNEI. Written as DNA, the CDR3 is TGTGCCAGCAGTGATGGACAGGCGGTGTGGGGCTACACCTTC. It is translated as CASSDGQAVWGYTF.

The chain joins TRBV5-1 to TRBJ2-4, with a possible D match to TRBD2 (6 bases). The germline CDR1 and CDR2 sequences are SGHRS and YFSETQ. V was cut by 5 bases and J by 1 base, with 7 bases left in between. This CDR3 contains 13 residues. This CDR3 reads CASSGGAKNIQYF. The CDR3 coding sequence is TGCGCCAGCAGTGGAGGGGCCAAAAACATTCAGTACTTC.

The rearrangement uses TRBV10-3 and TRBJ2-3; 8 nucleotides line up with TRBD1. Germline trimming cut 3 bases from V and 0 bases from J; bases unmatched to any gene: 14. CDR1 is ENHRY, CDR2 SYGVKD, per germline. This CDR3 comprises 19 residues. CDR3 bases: TGTGCCATCAGTGAATGGGGAGACAGGGGACAAACTAGCACAGATACGCAGTATTTT. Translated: CAISEWGDRGQTSTDTQYF.

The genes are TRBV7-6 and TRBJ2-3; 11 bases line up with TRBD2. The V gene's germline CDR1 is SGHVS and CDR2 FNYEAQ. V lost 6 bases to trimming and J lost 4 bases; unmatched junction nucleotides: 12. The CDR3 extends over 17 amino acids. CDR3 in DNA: TGTGCCAGCAGTTCCGGGGGTAGCGGGAGGGGGTCAGATACGCAGTATTTT. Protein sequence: CASSSGGSGRGSDTQYF.

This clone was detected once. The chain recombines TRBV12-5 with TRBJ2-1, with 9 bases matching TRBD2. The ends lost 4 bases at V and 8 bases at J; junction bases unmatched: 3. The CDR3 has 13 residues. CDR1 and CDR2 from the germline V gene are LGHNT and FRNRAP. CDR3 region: CASGSSGVDEQFF. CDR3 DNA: TGTGCTAGTGGTTCTAGCGGGGTCGATGAGCAGTTCTTC. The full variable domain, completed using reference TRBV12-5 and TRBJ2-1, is DARVTQTPRHKVTEMGQEVTMRCQPILGHNTVFWYRQTMMQGLELLAYFRNRAPLDDSGMPKDRFSAEMPDATLATLKIQPSEPRDSAVYFCASGSSGVDEQFFGPGTRLTVL.

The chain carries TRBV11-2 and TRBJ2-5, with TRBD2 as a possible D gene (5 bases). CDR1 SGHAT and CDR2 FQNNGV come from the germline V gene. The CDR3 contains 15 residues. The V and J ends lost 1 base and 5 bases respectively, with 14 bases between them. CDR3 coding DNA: TGTGCCAGCAGCTTAGTCGTCGCGGGTCGGGAGACCCAGTACTTC. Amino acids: CASSLVVAGRETQYF. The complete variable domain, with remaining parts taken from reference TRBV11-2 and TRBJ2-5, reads EAGVAQSPRYKIIEKRQSVAFWCNPISGHATLYWYQQILGQGPKLLIQFQNNGVVDDSQLPKDRFSAERLKGVDSTLKIQPAKLEDSAVYLCASSLVVAGRETQYFGPGTRLLVL.

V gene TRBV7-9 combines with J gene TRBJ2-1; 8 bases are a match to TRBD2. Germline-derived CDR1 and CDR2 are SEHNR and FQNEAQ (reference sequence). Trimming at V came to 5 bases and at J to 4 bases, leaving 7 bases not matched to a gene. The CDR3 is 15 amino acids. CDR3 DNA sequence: TGTGCCAGCAGCGGGAGCGGGGGCAGTTACAATGAGCAGTTCTTC. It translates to CASSGSGGSYNEQFF.

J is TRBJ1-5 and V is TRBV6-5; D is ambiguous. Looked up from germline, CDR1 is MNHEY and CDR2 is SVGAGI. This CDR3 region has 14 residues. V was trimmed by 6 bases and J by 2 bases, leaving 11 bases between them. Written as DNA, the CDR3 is TGTGCCAGCAGACCCGGCGGGGGCAATCAGCCCCAGCATTTT. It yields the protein CASRPGGGNQPQHF.

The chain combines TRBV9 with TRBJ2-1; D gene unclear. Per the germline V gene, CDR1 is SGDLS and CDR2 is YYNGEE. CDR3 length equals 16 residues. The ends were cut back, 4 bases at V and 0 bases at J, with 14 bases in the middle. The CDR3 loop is CASSPGGSSSYNEQFF. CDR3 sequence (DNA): TGTGCCAGCAGCCCCGGTGGATCTAGCTCCTACAATGAGCAGTTCTTC.

Here the CDR3 DNA reads TGTGCCAGCAGCCGAGACATCATGAACACTGAAGCTTTCTTT. Translation gives CASSRDIMNTEAFF. The gene calls are TRBV5-5 and TRBJ1-1; D gene ambiguous. V was trimmed by 4 bases and J by 0 bases, leaving 10 bases between them. The CDR3 spans 14 residues. The germline V gene has CDR1 SGHKS and CDR2 YYEKEE (reference sequence).

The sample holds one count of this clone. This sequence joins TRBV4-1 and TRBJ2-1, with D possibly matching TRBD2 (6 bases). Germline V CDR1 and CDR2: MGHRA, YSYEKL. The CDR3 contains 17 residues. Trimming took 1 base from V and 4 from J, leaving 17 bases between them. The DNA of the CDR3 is TGCGCCAGCAGCCAAGTGTACCGGGAGCCGGAATACAATGAGCAGTTCTTC. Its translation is CASSQVYREPEYNEQFF.

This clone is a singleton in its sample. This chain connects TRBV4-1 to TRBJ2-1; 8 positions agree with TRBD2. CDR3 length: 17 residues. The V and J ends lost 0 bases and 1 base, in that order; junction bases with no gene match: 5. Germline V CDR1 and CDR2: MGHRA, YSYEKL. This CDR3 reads CASSQEGRGASYNEQFF. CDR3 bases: TGCGCCAGCAGCCAAGAGGGGCGGGGGGCTTCCTACAATGAGCAGTTCTTC.